This is a list of T cell receptor beta chains from one sample in a study of T cells after yellow fever vaccination. TCRdb redid the calling of the 5' RACE reads with MiXCR, one entry per CDR3 protein. The data hold some 560,000 distinct CDR3 sequences, with roughly a sixth observed a single time. The source material was PBMCs, sampled less than 6 days after the first yellow fever vaccination. These receptors originate from a man younger than 30 who received the YFV17D yellow fever vaccine. CDR3s leave out the opening cysteine and the closing phenylalanine or tryptophan. A D gene is named only where the DNA matches it firmly.

V: TRBV5-6; D: NA; CDR3: ASSRRQEGGPQH
V: TRBV7-2; D: NA; CDR3: ASSFEGIKQPQH
V: TRBV7-2; D: NA; CDR3: ASSLGDGPNYGYT
V: TRBV30; D: NA; CDR3: AWSAEQGQYEQF
V: TRBV6-2/TRBV6-3; D: NA; CDR3: ASSPSGRITYEQY
V: TRBV20-1; D: NA; CDR3: SATQMEGVLQPQH
V: TRBV6-2/TRBV6-3; D: NA; CDR3: ASTDPTGPEAF
V: TRBV9; D: TRBD2; CDR3: ASSVVGGGYNEQF
V: TRBV7-9; D: NA; CDR3: ASSSVRPEKLF
V: TRBV4-3; D: NA; CDR3: ASSQDWGVRAEAF
V: TRBV4-1; D: NA; CDR3: ASSQGPGDEQF
V: TRBV20-1; D: NA; CDR3: SARWSGDTQY
V: TRBV6-1; D: NA; CDR3: ASSNRPGADTQY
V: TRBV5-1; D: TRBD1; CDR3: ASSLRARGLDEQF
V: TRBV13; D: NA; CDR3: ASFKSLATGELF
V: TRBV7-2; D: TRBD1; CDR3: ASRTGWITEAF
V: TRBV7-2; D: TRBD2; CDR3: ASSSTAGSYNEQF
V: TRBV6-5; D: TRBD2; CDR3: ASSYGAGGLNGELF
V: TRBV4-3; D: TRBD2; CDR3: ASSQGPPRAGDEQF
V: TRBV25-1; D: TRBD2; CDR3: ASSSASGASDTQY
V: TRBV7-2; D: NA; CDR3: ASSFQGSNTGELF
V: TRBV7-9; D: NA; CDR3: ASSGHNYEQY
V: TRBV11-2; D: TRBD2; CDR3: ASSSRTGAGGTYNEQF
V: TRBV7-9; D: NA; CDR3: ASSKAAWHSYNEQF
V: TRBV9; D: NA; CDR3: ASSVGGFTDTQY
V: TRBV12-3/TRBV12-4; D: TRBD2; CDR3: ASSGPAGVYNEQF
V: TRBV28; D: NA; CDR3: ASIESQGSTDTQY
V: TRBV10-3; D: NA; CDR3: AISESGYYEQY
V: TRBV4-1; D: NA; CDR3: ASSQFIGNTEAF